The source of this T cell receptor (beta chain) is a study of blood T cell repertoires in COVID-19. Across the study: The United States, Italy and Spain were the sources of the acute and convalescent COVID-19 samples. T cells, B-cell-depleted T cells, or PBMCs provided the cDNA or gDNA that served as material.

The CDR3 spans 18 residues. CDR1 is SGHDT, CDR2 YYEEEE, per germline. V lost 2 bases, J lost 0 bases, and 6 bases stayed unmatched. Followed longitudinally, the Seattle patients had been enrolled during active infection. Assay: immunoSEQ multiplex PCR; the TCRdb copy retains only in-frame clones and omits some. This sample has tens of thousands of clones, with about nine tenths found just once. The sequencing input was peripheral blood. The receptor was derived from a woman of 80 years or more with COVID-19, enrolled during active disease. This rearrangement joins TRBV5-6 to TRBJ1-6; 9 nucleotides match TRBD1. The CDR3 region is CASSFGTGRFSYNSPLHF. As DNA, the CDR3 is TGTGCCAGCAGCTTCGGGACAGGGAGATTCTCCTATAATTCACCCCTCCACTTT. Full variable domain (missing parts from reference TRBV5-6 and TRBJ1-6): DAGVTQSPTHLIKTRGQQVTLRCSPKSGHDTVSWYQQALGQGPQFIFQYYEEEERQRGNFPDRFSGHQFPNYSSELNVNALLLGDSALYLCASSFGTGRFSYNSPLHFGNGTRLTVT.